This TCR beta chain is from a study of T-cell memory formation after mild COVID-19. Study-level background: The TCR clusters were mostly specific to one donor.

Worth noting for this clonotype: Its antigen is unidentified.

V was trimmed by 6 bases and J by 10 bases, leaving 18 bases between them. The CDR3 is 13 residues long. TCRdb itself ran the 5' RACE reads through MiXCR, one entry per CDR3 protein. The table lists approximately 490,000 distinct CDR3 sequences, roughly 22% of them singletons, with under 15% in the top ten. Study-level findings and limits: Several responding clones turned up in pre-infection memory, indicating that cross-reactive memory may have taken part.

Sequenced sample: PBMCs or a T cell subset sorted from them (not recorded which). The clonotype originates from an adult woman who had mild COVID-19 (a few samples of this study predate the infection). Cell type and time point are not known. The V call is TRBV12-3 or TRBV12-4, the J call TRBJ1-1; TRBD1 might be the D (5 bases). CDR3 sequence: CASSRDGGLGAFF. In DNA form, the CDR3 reads TGTGCCAGCAGCAGGGACGGGGGACTTGGAGCTTTCTTT.